This T cell receptor beta chain was identified in a study of blood T cells in healthy people across ages. Overall study findings and caveats: Unknown donor CMV status possibly confounded expanded clonotype changes.

Healthy Caucasians from Russia aged 6 to 90 served as donors. Each donor supplied about 9.6 milliliters of peripheral blood. With each sample, at least 6 micrograms of total RNA were extracted. This clonotype was picked up many times. Its antigen is currently unknown. Next came a second PCR, run for about 6 to 12 cycles, which used a sample-barcoded 5' primer along with a J-beta primer mix. TCRdb re-called the 5' RACE reads with MiXCR, one entry per CDR3 protein. The sample contains some 1.7 million distinct CDR3 sequences, 28% of which appear only once. This CDR3 has 16 residues. Germline V gene lookup returns CDR1 LGHNA and CDR2 YSLEER. The J segment lost 6 bases and the V segment lost 0 bases, leaving 9 bases of the junction unmatched.

Specimen: blood. The sequence was obtained from a woman in her twenties or thirties in good health. The V and J genes are TRBV4-3 and TRBJ2-3; TRBD2 aligns across 7 bases. This CDR3 is CASSQDHGLGRDTQYF. CDR3 nucleotides: TGCGCCAGCAGCCAAGATCACGGACTAGGGCGGGATACGCAGTATTTT.